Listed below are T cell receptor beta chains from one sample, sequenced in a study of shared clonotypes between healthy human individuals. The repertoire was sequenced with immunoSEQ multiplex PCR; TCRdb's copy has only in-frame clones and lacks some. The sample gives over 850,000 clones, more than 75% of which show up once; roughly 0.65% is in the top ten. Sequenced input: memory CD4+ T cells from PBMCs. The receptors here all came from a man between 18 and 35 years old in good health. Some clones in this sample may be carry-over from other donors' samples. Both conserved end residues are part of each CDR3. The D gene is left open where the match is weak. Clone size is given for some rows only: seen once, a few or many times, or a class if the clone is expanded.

CATSRFSGSDTQYF TGTGCCACCAGCAGATTCTCCGGTTCCGATACGCAGTATTTT TRBV15 . . TRBJ2-3
CASSLLPGHTGELFF TGCGCCAGCAGCTTGTTGCCAGGGCACACCGGGGAGCTGTTTTTT TRBV5-1 . . TRBJ2-2
CASSPPKRDTQYF TGCGCCAGCAGCCCCCCAAAGAGAGATACGCAGTATTTT TRBV4-1 . . TRBJ2-3
CASSPGRGRNEQYF TGTGCCAGCAGCCCGGGGAGGGGGCGAAACGAGCAGTACTTC TRBV7-9 . . TRBJ2-7
CASSFGTETGELFF TGTGCCAGCAGCTTTGGGACTGAAACCGGGGAGCTGTTTTTT TRBV7-9 . many TRBJ2-2
CASSPPGLAGAEQYF TGTGCCAGCAGCCCCCCGGGACTAGCGGGAGCCGAGCAGTACTTC TRBV7-2 TRBD2 . TRBJ2-7
CSTRGGRAYTEAFF TGCAGCACACGGGGGGGCAGGGCGTACACTGAAGCTTTCTTT TRBV29-1 . . TRBJ1-1
CASSPGTSGTEQYF TGTGCCAGCTCACCAGGGACTAGCGGGACCGAGCAGTACTTC TRBV18 TRBD2 few TRBJ2-7
CATSDRGRGQPQHF TGTGCCACCAGCGACAGGGGGCGAGGGCAGCCCCAGCATTTT TRBV15 TRBD1 . TRBJ1-5
CASSPEGSTGELFF TGCGCCAGCAGCCCCGAGGGTAGCACCGGGGAGCTGTTTTTT TRBV5-1 . . TRBJ2-2
CASSRTEDQPQHF TGCGCCAGCAGCCGGACGGAAGATCAGCCCCAGCATTTT TRBV4-1 . . TRBJ1-5
CASSLGQGAAPNTIYF TGTGCCAGCAGCTTGGGACAGGGGGCCGCTCCGAACACCATATATTTT TRBV5-4 TRBD1 . TRBJ1-3
CATSRDLDISGNTIYF TGTGCCACCAGCAGAGATTTGGACATCTCTGGAAACACCATATATTTT TRBV15 . . TRBJ1-3
CASSETRMAGEKLFF TGTGCCAGCAGTGAAACACGGATGGCTGGTGAAAAACTGTTTTTT TRBV2 . . TRBJ1-4
CASSATSGSVTDTQYF TGTGCCAGCAGTGCGACTAGCGGGTCCGTAACAGATACGCAGTATTTT TRBV6-1 TRBD2 . TRBJ2-3
CASSVGLAWSEQFF TGTGCCAGCAGCGTAGGACTAGCGTGGAGTGAGCAGTTCTTC TRBV9 TRBD2 . TRBJ2-1
CASSRAPSTGNTIYF TGTGCCAGCAGCCGAGCGCCCTCCACTGGAAACACCATATATTTT TRBV7-2 . few TRBJ1-3
CATGTSETYNEQFF TGCGCCACCGGGACTAGCGAAACCTACAATGAGCAGTTCTTC TRBV10-1 TRBD2 . TRBJ2-1
CASSPDSGRASNIQYF TGTGCCAGCAGTCCCGATAGCGGGAGGGCCTCAAACATTCAGTACTTC TRBV27 TRBD2 . TRBJ2-4
CASRIRQRQNGYTF TGTGCCAGTAGAATTAGACAGAGACAAAATGGCTACACCTTC TRBV19 . few TRBJ1-2
CASSEISGGAGAFF TGTGCCAGCAGTGAAATATCAGGGGGCGCCGGGGCTTTCTTT TRBV6-1 TRBD1 . TRBJ1-1
CASSATGQGGSPLHF TGTGCCAGCAGCGCCACGGGCCAGGGCGGTTCACCCCTCCACTTT TRBV2 . . TRBJ1-6
CASSEYSGGQGSETQYF TGTGCCAGCAGTGAATATAGCGGTGGACAGGGAAGCGAGACCCAGTACTTC TRBV25-1 TRBD1 . TRBJ2-5
CASSIYRGNYGYTF TGTGCCAGTAGTATATATCGCGGGAACTATGGCTACACCTTC TRBV19 . once TRBJ1-2
CASSKGRRAPFAYGYTF TGTGCCAGCAGCAAAGGCCGGCGCGCTCCTTTCGCTTATGGCTACACCTTC TRBV21-1 . . TRBJ1-2
CASRRDLNYEQYF TGTGCCAGCAGGCGGGACCTAAACTACGAGCAGTACTTC TRBV6-5 . many TRBJ2-7
CASSLRSTTNTEAFF TGTGCCAGCAGCCTCCGATCGACTACCAACACTGAAGCTTTCTTT TRBV7-3 . . TRBJ1-1
CASSPGRRQETQYF TGTGCCAGCAGCCCGGGCAGGAGACAAGAGACCCAGTACTTC TRBV11-2 . . TRBJ2-5
CASSQYRTDEQYF TGTGCCAGTAGTCAATACCGGACAGACGAGCAGTACTTC TRBV19 . . TRBJ2-7
CASSLGLAGVYTGELFF TGTGCCAGCAGTTTAGGGCTAGCGGGAGTCTACACCGGGGAGCTGTTTTTT TRBV27 TRBD2 . TRBJ2-2
CATQGGMKRVF TGTGCCACCCAGGGGGGGATGAAACGGGTCTTC TRBV28 . . TRBJ2-1
CAISESGGLYGYTF TGTGCCATCAGTGAGTCAGGGGGCCTATATGGCTACACCTTC TRBV10-3 TRBD1 . TRBJ1-2
CASSSSGLANTEAFF TGTGCCAGTAGTTCTAGCGGGTTGGCGAACACTGAAGCTTTCTTT TRBV19 . . TRBJ1-1
CASSPEDNYGYTF TGCGCCAGCAGCCCGGAGGATAACTATGGCTACACCTTC TRBV5-1 . few TRBJ1-2
CASSPGVYGYTF TGTGCCAGCAGCCCAGGGGTCTATGGCTACACCTTC TRBV14 . few TRBJ1-2
CASSPVGQPQHF TGTGCCAGCAGCCCGGTTGGACAGCCCCAGCATTTT TRBV28 . . TRBJ1-5
CASTEANRGLVQPQHF TGTGCCAGCACCGAAGCTAACAGGGGGCTCGTTCAGCCCCAGCATTTT TRBV5-8 TRBD1 few TRBJ1-5